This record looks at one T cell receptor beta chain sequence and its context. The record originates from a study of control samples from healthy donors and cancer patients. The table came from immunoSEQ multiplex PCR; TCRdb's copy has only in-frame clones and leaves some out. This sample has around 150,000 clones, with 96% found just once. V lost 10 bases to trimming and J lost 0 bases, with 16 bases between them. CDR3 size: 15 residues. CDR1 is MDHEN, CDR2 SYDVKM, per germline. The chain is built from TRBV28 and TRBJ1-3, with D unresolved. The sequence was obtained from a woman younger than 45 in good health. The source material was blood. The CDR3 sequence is CATLSAARSGNTIYF. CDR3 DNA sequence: TGTGCCACTCTGTCGGCGGCGCGCTCTGGAAACACCATATATTTT. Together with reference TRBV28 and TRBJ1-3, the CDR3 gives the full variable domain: DVKVTQSSRYLVKRTGEKVFLECVQDMDHENMFWYRQDPGLGLRLIYFSYDVKMKEKGDIPEGYSVSREKKERFSLILESASTNQTSMYLCATLSAARSGNTIYFGEGSWLTVV.